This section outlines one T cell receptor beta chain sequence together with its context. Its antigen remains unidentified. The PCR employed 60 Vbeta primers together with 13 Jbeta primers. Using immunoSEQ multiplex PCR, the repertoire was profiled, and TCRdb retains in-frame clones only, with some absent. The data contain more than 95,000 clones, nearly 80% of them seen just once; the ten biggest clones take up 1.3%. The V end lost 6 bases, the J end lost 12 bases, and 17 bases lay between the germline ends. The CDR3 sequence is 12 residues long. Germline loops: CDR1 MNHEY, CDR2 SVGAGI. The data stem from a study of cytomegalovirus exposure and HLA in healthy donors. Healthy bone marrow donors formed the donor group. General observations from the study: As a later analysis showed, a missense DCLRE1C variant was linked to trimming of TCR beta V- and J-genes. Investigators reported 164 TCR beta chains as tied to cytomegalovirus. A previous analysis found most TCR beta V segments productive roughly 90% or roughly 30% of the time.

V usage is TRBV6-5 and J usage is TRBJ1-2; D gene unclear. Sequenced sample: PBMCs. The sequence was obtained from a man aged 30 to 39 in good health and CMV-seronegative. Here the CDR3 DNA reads TGTGCCAGCAGCACCCCCGGGAAGATGGACACCTTC. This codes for CASSTPGKMDTF.